The count of the clone carrying this T cell receptor beta chain is one. V was cut by 0 bases and J by 0 bases, with 7 bases left in between. The CDR3 contains 16 residues. CDR1 is SGHRS, CDR2 YFSETQ, per germline. This sample is drawn from a study of T-cell reconstitution after alpha-beta-depleted transplantation in children. The authors prepared the TCRbeta library with unique molecular identifiers. TCRdb re-called the PCR reads through MiXCR, storing one row per CDR3 protein. The table includes 190,000 or so distinct CDR3 sequences, less than 15% detected once. Sequencing used PBMCs from the stem cell graft donor, obtained from the stem cell graft. The sequence derives from a human donor who donated a stem cell graft to a child with acute lymphoblastic leukemia. The rearrangement joins TRBV5-1 to TRBJ2-6; D remains ambiguous. The CDR3, as DNA: TGCGCCAGCAGCTTGGCCCCAACCTCTGGGGCCAACGTCCTGACTTTC. It yields the protein CASSLAPTSGANVLTF.